These T cell receptor beta chains were read from a single sample in a study of control samples from healthy donors and cancer patients. Libraries were prepared by immunoSEQ multiplex PCR; TCRdb keeps only in-frame clonotypes and omits some of them. The sample consists of some 140,000 clones, roughly 94% of them appearing once. The sequencing input was blood. These receptors were taken from a man between 35 and 55 years old in good health. CDR3s include the opening cysteine and the closing phenylalanine or tryptophan. D genes are given only for firm matches. Size tells how often a clone was seen (once, few, many) or the class of an expanded clone, and some rows leave it out.

V gene	D gene	clone size	J gene	CDR3 protein	CDR3 DNA
TRBV24-1	NA	NA	TRBJ2-1	CATGNTQGNGNEQFF	TGTGCCACCGGTAATACACAGGGAAACGGCAATGAGCAGTTCTTC
TRBV10-1	NA	once	TRBJ2-7	CASSESGRGVSEQYF	TGCGCCAGCAGTGAGTCCGGCAGGGGTGTTAGCGAGCAGTACTTC
TRBV9	TRBD1	NA	TRBJ2-7	CASSTLGQDDEQYF	TGTGCCAGCAGCACCCTCGGACAGGACGACGAGCAGTACTTC
TRBV9	NA	NA	TRBJ1-5	CASSRGGRGQPQHF	TGTGCCAGCAGTAGGGGGGGGCGAGGACAGCCCCAGCATTTT
TRBV6-5	NA	NA	TRBJ2-7	CASHRDRYSYEQYF	TGTGCCAGCCACCGGGACCGGTACTCCTACGAGCAGTACTTC
TRBV27	NA	NA	TRBJ1-2	CASSFAGINYGYTF	TGTGCCAGCAGTTTTGCAGGGATTAACTATGGCTACACCTTC
TRBV12-3/TRBV12-4	NA	NA	TRBJ2-3	CASRGDGTDTQYF	TGTGCCAGCAGGGGGGATGGGACAGATACGCAGTATTTT
TRBV27	TRBD1	NA	TRBJ2-7	CASSFGQAYEQYF	TGTGCCAGCAGTTTCGGACAGGCCTACGAGCAGTACTTC
TRBV30	NA	NA	TRBJ1-6	CAWSVLTPNNSPLHF	TGTGCCTGGAGTGTTCTAACACCTAATAATTCACCCCTCCACTTT
TRBV18	NA	NA	TRBJ1-6	CASSPEGGNNSPLHF	TGTGCCAGCTCACCAGAAGGGGGGAATAATTCACCCCTCCACTTT
TRBV27	TRBD1	NA	TRBJ1-4	CASSPSGTGFEKLFF	TGTGCCAGCAGTCCATCCGGGACAGGGTTTGAAAAACTGTTTTTT
TRBV11-2	NA	once	TRBJ1-5	CASSLEGDQPQHF	TGTGCCAGCAGCTTAGAGGGTGATCAGCCCCAGCATTTT
TRBV28	TRBD2	NA	TRBJ2-7	CASSLASGGPYEQYF	TGTGCCAGCAGTTTAGCTAGCGGGGGCCCCTACGAGCAGTACTTC
TRBV24-1	NA	NA	TRBJ1-2	CATSEGSWGYTF	TGTGCCACCAGTGAGGGGTCATGGGGCTACACCTTC
TRBV7-9	NA	NA	TRBJ2-7	CASSFAGPLPSYEQYF	TGTGCCAGCAGCTTCGCCGGACCACTCCCTTCCTACGAGCAGTACTTC
TRBV28	NA	NA	TRBJ1-1	CASSPGDWNTEAFF	TGTGCCAGCAGCCCCGGGGACTGGAACACTGAAGCTTTCTTT
TRBV19	NA	once	TRBJ1-1	CASSKARANTEAFF	TGTGCCAGTAGTAAGGCAAGGGCGAACACTGAAGCTTTCTTT
TRBV28	NA	NA	TRBJ1-2	CANSSDRGRTYGYTF	TGTGCCAACAGCAGCGACAGAGGGAGGACCTATGGCTACACCTTC
TRBV7-9	NA	NA	TRBJ1-2	CASSKRQGGGYTF	TGTGCCAGCAGCAAGCGGCAGGGAGGAGGCTACACCTTC
TRBV7-2	TRBD1	NA	TRBJ2-1	CASNVKEQGAHEQFF	TGTGCCAGCAACGTGAAAGAACAGGGGGCCCATGAGCAGTTCTTC
TRBV5-1	NA	NA	TRBJ1-2	CASSPLTADGYTF	TGCGCCAGCAGCCCTCTCACAGCGGATGGCTACACCTTC
TRBV6-1	NA	NA	TRBJ1-2	CASSEGWYNYGYTF	TGTGCCAGCAGTGAAGGGTGGTATAACTATGGCTACACCTTC
TRBV10-2	TRBD1	NA	TRBJ2-7	CASTFDRAHEQYF	TGCGCCAGTACTTTCGACAGGGCCCACGAGCAGTACTTC
TRBV28	NA	NA	TRBJ1-4	CASSPRSLKLFF	TGTGCCAGCAGTCCCCGGTCCCTAAAACTGTTTTTT
TRBV7-2	TRBD1	NA	TRBJ1-1	CASSPGTVNTEAFF	TGTGCCAGCAGCCCCGGGACAGTGAACACTGAAGCTTTCTTT
TRBV6-5	NA	NA	TRBJ2-7	CASTLGRGYEQYF	TGTGCCAGCACACTAGGCCGGGGCTACGAGCAGTACTTC
TRBV27	TRBD1	NA	TRBJ1-5	CASSWAGTGNQPQHF	TGTGCCAGCAGTTGGGCCGGGACAGGCAATCAGCCCCAGCATTTT
TRBV2	TRBD1	NA	TRBJ1-3	CASRKAGQGSSSGNTIYF	TGTGCCAGCAGAAAAGCAGGACAGGGGTCCAGCTCTGGAAACACCATATATTTT